This T cell receptor beta chain was recorded in a study of T cell responses to AZD1222 COVID-19 vaccine. The CDR3 contains 15 residues. V was trimmed by 0 bases and J by 8 bases, leaving 16 bases between them. From germline, CDR1 is MNHEY and CDR2 SVGAGI. Whole-study results and caveats: Most donors were white British, females outnumbered males, and clonal diversity was possibly underestimated. Repertoire collection took place solely once the T cell response had peaked.

For this clone: The antigen is unknown.

Profiled with immunoSEQ multiplex PCR; TCRdb holds only in-frame clones, not every one. Of over 150,000 clones in the sample, roughly 92% were seen once. The chain carries TRBV6-5 and TRBJ1-2; D might be TRBD1 (5 bases). The clonotype originates from an adult in good health. The material was peripheral blood, obtained on day 0 of AZD1222 vaccination. The CDR3 sequence is CASSYSGGRSVGYTF. CDR3 coding DNA: TGTGCCAGCAGTTACTCGGGGGGGAGGTCGGTGGGCTACACCTTC.